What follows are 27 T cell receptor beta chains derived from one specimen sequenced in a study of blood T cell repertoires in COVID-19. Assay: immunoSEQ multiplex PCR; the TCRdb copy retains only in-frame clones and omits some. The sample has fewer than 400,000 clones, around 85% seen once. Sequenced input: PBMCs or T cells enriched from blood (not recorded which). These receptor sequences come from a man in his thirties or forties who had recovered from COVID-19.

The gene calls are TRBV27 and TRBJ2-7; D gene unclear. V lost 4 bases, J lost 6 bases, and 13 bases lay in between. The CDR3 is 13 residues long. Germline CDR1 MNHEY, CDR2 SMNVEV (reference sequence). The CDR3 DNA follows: TGTGCCAGCAGTTGGGCGAATTTGGGCGAGCAGTACTTC. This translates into CASSWANLGEQYF.

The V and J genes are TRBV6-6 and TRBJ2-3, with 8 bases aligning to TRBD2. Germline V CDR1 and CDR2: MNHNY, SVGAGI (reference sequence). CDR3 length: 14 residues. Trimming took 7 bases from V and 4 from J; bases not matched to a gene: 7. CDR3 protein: CASTLSGVADTQYF. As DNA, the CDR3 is TGTGCCAGCACCCTTAGCGGGGTAGCAGATACGCAGTATTTT.

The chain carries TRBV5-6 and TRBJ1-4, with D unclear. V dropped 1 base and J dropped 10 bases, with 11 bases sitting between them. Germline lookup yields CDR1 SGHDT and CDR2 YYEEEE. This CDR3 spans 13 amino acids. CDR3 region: CASSLSSGRKLFF. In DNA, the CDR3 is TGTGCCAGCAGCTTGTCGTCGGGTCGAAAACTGTTTTTT.

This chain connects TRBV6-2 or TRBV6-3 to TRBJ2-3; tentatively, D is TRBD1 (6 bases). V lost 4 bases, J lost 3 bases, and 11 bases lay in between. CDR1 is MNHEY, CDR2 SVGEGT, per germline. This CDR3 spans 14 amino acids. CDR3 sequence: CASSLTTGTDTQYF. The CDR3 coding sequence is TGTGCCAGCAGTTTAACTACAGGGACAGATACGCAGTATTTT.

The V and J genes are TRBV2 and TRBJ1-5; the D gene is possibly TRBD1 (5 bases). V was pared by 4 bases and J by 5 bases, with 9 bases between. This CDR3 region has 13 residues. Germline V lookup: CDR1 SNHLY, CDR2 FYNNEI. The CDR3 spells CASSADRDQPQHF. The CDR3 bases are TGTGCCAGCAGTGCTGACAGAGATCAGCCCCAGCATTTT. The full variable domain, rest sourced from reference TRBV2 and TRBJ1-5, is EPEVTQTPSHQVTQMGQEVILRCVPISNHLYFYWYRQILGQKVEFLVSFYNNEISEKSEIFDDQFSVERPDGSNFTLKIRSTKLEDSAMYFCASSADRDQPQHFGDGTRLSIL.

DNA of the CDR3: TGTGCCAGCAGCTTGCGACAGACCTCCTATAATTCACCCCTCCACTTT. Amino acids: CASSLRQTSYNSPLHF. This sequence joins TRBV5-5 and TRBJ1-6, with D perhaps matching TRBD1 (5 bases). Per the germline V gene, CDR1 is SGHKS and CDR2 is YYEKEE (reference sequence). CDR3 length: 16 residues. Deletions cut 1 base from V and 0 bases from J, with 8 bases between. Full variable domain (remainder filled in from reference TRBV5-5 and TRBJ1-6): DAGVTQSPTHLIKTRGQQVTLRCSPISGHKSVSWYQQVLGQGPQFIFQYYEKEERGRGNFPDRFSARQFPNYSSELNVNALLLGDSALYLCASSLRQTSYNSPLHFGNGTRLTVT.

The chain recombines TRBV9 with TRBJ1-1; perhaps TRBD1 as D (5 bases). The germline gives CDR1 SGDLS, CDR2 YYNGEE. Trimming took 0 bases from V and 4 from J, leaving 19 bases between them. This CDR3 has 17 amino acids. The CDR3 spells CASSVDVGGGLGTEAFF. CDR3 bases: TGTGCCAGCAGCGTAGATGTGGGGGGAGGTCTCGGCACTGAAGCTTTCTTT.

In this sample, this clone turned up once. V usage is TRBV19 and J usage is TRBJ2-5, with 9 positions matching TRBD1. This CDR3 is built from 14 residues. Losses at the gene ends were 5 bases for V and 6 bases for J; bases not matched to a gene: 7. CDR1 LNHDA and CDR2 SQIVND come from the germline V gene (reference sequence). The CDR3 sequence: CASSATGGGQTQYF. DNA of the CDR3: TGTGCCAGTAGTGCTACAGGGGGCGGACAGACCCAGTACTTC.

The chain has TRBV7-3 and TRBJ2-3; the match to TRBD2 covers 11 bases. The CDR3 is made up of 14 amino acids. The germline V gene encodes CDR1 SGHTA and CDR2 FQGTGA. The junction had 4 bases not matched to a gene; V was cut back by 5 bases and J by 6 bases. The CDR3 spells CASSKRTSGDTQYF. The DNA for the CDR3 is TGTGCCAGCAGCAAGAGGACTAGCGGGGATACGCAGTATTTT.

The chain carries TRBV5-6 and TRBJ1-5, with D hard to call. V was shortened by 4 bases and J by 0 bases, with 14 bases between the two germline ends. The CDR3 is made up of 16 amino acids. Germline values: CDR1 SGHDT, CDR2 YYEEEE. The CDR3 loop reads CASSVWTGYSNQPQHF. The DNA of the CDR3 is TGTGCCAGCAGCGTATGGACTGGCTATAGCAATCAGCCCCAGCATTTT.

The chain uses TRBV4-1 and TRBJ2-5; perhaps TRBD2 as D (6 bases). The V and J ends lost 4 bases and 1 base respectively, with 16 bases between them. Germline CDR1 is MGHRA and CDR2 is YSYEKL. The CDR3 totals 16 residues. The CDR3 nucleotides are TGCGCCAGCAGCCCCCTGGAGGGGAGAGGCCAAGAGACCCAGTACTTC. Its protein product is CASSPLEGRGQETQYF.

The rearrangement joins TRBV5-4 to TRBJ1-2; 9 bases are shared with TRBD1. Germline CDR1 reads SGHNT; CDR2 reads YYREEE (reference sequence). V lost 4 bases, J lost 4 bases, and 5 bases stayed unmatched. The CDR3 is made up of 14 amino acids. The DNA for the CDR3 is TGTGCCAGCAGCGCCCGGGACAGGGTCTATGGCTACACCTTC. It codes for CASSARDRVYGYTF.

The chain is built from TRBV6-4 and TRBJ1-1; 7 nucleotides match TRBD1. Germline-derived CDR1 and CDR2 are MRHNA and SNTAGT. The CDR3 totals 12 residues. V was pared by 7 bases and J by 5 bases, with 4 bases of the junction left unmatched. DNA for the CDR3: TGTGCCAGCACCAACAGGGGAACTGAAGCTTTCTTT. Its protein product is CASTNRGTEAFF.

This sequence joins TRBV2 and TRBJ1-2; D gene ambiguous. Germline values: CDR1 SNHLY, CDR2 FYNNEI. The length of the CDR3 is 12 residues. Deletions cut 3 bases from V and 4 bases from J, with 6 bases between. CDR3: CASSDRIYGYTF. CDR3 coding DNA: TGTGCCAGCAGTGACAGGATCTATGGCTACACCTTC.

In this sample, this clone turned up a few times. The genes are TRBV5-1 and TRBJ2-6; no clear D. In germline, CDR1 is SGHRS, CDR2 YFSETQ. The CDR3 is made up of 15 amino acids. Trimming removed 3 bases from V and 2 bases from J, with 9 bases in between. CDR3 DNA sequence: TGCGCCAGCAGCTCCGAGCTCCCTGGGGCCAACGTCCTGACTTTC. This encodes CASSSELPGANVLTF. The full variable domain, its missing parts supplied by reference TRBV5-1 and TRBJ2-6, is KAGVTQTPRYLIKTRGQQVTLSCSPISGHRSVSWYQQTPGQGLQFLFEYFSETQRNKGNFPGRFSGRQFSNSRSEMNVSTLELGDSALYLCASSSELPGANVLTFGAGSRLTVL.

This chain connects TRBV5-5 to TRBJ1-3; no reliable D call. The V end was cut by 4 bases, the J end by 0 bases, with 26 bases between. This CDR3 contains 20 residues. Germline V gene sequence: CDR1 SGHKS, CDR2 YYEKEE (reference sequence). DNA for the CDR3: TGTGCCAGCAGCCCCCGCGTAGTTTCACCCTCCGCTGACTCTGGAAACACCATATATTTT. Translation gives CASSPRVVSPSADSGNTIYF.

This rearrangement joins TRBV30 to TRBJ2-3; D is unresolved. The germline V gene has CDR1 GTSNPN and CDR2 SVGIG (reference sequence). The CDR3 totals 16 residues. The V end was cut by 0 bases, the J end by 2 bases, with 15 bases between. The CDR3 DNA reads TGTGCCTGGAGTGTTATGAGGTTCCCTTACACAGATACGCAGTATTTT. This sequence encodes CAWSVMRFPYTDTQYF.

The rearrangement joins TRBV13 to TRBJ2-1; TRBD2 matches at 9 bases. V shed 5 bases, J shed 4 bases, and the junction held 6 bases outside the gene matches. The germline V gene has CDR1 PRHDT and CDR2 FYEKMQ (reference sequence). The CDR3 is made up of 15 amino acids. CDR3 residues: CASSGAGGLYNEQFF. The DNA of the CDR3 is TGTGCCAGCAGCGGAGCGGGGGGACTTTACAATGAGCAGTTCTTC.

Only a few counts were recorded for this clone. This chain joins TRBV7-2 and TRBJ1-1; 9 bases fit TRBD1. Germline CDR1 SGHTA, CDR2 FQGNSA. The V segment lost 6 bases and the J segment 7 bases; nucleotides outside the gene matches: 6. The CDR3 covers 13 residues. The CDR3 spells CASRPTGGREAFF. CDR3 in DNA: TGTGCCAGCAGACCCACAGGGGGCCGTGAAGCTTTCTTT.

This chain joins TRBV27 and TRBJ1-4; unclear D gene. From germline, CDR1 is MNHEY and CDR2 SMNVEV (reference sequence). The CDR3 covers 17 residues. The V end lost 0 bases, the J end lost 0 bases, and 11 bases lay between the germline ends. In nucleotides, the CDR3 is TGTGCCAGCAGTTTATCCCTTCCAGAGGCAACTAATGAAAAACTGTTTTTT. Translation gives CASSLSLPEATNEKLFF.

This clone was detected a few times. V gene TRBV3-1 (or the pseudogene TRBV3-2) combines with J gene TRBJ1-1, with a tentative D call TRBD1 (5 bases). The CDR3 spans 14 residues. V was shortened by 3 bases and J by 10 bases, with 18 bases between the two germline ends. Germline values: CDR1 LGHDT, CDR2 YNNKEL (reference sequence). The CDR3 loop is CASSQLLVGRGAFF. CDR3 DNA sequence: TGTGCCAGCAGCCAGCTTCTCGTAGGTAGGGGAGCTTTCTTT.

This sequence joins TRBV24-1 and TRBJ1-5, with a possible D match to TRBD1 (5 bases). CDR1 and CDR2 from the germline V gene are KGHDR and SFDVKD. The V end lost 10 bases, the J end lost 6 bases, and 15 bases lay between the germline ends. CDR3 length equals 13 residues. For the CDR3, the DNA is TGTGCCACTGGTGCGTGGGGCGGTCAGCCCCAGCATTTT. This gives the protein CATGAWGGQPQHF.

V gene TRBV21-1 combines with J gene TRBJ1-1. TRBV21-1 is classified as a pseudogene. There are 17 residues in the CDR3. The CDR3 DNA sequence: TGTGCCAGCAGCAAACTCCCCTTCGACCGGAGGGGCACTGAAGCTTTCTTT. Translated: CASSKLPFDRRGTEAFF.

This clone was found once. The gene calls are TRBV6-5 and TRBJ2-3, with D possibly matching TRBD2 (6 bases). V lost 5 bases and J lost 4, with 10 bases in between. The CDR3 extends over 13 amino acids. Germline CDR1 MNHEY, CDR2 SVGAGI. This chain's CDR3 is CASSLATPDTQYF. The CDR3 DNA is TGTGCCAGCAGTCTAGCGACTCCAGATACGCAGTATTTT.

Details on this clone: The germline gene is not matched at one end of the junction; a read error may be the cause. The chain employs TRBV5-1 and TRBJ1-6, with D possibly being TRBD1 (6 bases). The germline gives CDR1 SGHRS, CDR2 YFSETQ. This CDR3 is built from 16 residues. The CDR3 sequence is CASGPGDISFNSPLHF. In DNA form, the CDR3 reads TGCGCCAGCGGCCCAGGGGATATTTCCTTTAATTCACCCCTCCACTTT.

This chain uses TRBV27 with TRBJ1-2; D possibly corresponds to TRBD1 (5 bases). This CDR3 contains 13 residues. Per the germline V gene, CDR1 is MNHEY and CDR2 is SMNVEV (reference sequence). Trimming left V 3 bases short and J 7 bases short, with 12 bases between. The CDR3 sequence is CASSFRQGGGYTF. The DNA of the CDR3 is TGTGCCAGCAGTTTCCGGCAGGGTGGTGGCTACACCTTC.

The CDR3 DNA reads TGTGCCAGCAGCTTGGGACGCGACAGGGTGGGCGTTGGCTACACCTTC. Its protein product is CASSLGRDRVGVGYTF. The chain employs TRBV5-6 and TRBJ1-2; TRBD1 aligns across 7 bases. CDR1 and CDR2 (germline): SGHDT, YYEEEE. V was pared by 0 bases and J by 7 bases, with 12 bases of the junction left unmatched. This CDR3 region has 16 residues.